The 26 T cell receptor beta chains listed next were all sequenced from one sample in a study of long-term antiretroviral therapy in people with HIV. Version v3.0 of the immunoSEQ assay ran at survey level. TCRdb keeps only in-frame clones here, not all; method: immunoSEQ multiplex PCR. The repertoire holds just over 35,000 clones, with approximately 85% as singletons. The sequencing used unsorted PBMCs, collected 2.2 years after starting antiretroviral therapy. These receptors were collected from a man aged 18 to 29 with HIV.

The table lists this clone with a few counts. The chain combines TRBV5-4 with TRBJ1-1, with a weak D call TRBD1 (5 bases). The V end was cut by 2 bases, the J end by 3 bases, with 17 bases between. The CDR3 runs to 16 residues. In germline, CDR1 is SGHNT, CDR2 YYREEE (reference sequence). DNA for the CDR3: TGTGCCAGCAGCTTACCTATGAATTCGGGGGACACTGAAGCTTTCTTT. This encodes CASSLPMNSGDTEAFF. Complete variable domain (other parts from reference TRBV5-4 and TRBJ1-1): ETGVTQSPTHLIKTRGQQVTLRCSSQSGHNTVSWYQQALGQGPQFIFQYYREEENGRGNFPPRFSGLQFPNYSSELNVNALELDDSALYLCASSLPMNSGDTEAFFGQGTRLTVV.

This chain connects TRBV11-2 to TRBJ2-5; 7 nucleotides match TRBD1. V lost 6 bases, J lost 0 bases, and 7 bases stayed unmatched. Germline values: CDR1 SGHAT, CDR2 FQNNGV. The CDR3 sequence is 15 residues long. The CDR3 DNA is TGTGCCAGCAGTCGTACGACAGGGTACCAAGAGACCCAGTACTTC. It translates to CASSRTTGYQETQYF.

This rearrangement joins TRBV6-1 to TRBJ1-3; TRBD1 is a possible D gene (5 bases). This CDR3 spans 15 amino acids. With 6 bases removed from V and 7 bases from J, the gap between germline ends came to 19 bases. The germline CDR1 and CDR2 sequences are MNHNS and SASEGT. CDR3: CASRDGTAGWNTIYF. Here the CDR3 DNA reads TGTGCCAGCAGGGACGGGACGGCGGGTTGGAACACCATATATTTT.

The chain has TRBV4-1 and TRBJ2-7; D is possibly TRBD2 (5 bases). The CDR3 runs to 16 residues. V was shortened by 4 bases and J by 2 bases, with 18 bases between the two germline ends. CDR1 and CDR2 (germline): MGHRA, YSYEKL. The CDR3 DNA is TGCGCCAGCAGCCCGCGAGTCGGGGTCAGGACCTACGAGCAGTACTTC. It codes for CASSPRVGVRTYEQYF.

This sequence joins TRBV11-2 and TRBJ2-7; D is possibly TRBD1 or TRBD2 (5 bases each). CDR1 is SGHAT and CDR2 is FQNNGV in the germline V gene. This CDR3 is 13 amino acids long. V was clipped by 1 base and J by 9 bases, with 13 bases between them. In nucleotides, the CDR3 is TGTGCCAGCAGCTTAGCCCGGGGCTCTCTGCAGTACTTC. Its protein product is CASSLARGSLQYF.

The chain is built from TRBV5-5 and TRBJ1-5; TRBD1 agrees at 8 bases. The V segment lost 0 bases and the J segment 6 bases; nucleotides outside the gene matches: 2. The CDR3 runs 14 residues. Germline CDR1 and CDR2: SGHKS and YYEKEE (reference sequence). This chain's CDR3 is CASSLETGVQPQHF. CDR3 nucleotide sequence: TGTGCCAGCAGCTTGGAGACAGGGGTTCAGCCCCAGCATTTT.

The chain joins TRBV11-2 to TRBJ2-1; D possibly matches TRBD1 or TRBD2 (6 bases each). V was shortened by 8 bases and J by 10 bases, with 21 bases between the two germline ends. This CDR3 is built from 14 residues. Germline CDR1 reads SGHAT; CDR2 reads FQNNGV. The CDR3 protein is CASLKGGIVEEQFF. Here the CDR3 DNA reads TGTGCCAGCCTTAAAGGGGGGATCGTCGAAGAGCAGTTCTTC.

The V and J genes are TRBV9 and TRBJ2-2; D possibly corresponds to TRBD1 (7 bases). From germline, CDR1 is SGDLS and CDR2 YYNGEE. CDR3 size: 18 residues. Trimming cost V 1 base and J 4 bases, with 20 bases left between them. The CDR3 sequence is CASSVSLEGARGTGELFF. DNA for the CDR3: TGTGCCAGCAGCGTATCACTGGAGGGGGCGAGGGGCACCGGGGAGCTGTTTTTT.

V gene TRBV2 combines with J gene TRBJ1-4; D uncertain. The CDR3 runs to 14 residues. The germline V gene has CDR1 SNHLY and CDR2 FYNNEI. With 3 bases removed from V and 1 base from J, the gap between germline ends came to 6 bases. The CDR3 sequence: CASSERLTNEKLFF. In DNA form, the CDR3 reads TGTGCCAGCAGTGAGAGACTAACTAATGAAAAACTGTTTTTT.

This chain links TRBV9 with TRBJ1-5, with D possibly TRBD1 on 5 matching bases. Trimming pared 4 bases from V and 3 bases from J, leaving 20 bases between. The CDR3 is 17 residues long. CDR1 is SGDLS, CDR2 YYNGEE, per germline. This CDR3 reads CASSREGQGRNNQPQHF. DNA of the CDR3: TGTGCCAGCAGCCGGGAGGGGCAGGGCAGGAACAATCAGCCCCAGCATTTT.

The CDR3 reads CASSPRVTDTQYF. DNA of the CDR3: TGTGCCAGCAGCCCAAGGGTCACAGATACGCAGTATTTT. The V call is TRBV9, the J call TRBJ2-3; D call uncertain. From germline, CDR1 is SGDLS and CDR2 YYNGEE. Trimming took 4 bases from V and 2 from J, leaving 8 bases between them. This CDR3 is 13 amino acids long.

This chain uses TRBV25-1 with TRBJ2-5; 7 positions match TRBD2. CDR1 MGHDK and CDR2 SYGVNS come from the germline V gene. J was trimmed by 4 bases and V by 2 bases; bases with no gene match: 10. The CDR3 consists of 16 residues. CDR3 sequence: CASSEGGAGWGETQYF. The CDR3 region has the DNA TGTGCCAGCAGTGAAGGGGGAGCGGGATGGGGAGAGACCCAGTACTTC.

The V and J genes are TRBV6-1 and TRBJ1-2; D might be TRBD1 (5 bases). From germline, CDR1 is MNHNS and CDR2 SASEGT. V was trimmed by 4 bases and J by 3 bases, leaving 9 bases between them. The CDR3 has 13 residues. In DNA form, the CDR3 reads TGTGCCAGCAGTGGTGAGGGGTACTATGGCTACACCTTC. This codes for CASSGEGYYGYTF.

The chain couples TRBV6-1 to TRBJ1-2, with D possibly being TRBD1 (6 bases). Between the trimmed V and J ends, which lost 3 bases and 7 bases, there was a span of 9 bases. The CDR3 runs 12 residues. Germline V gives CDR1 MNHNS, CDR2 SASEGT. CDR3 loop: CASSDGGLGYTF. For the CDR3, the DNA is TGTGCCAGCAGTGATGGGGGGCTTGGCTACACCTTC.

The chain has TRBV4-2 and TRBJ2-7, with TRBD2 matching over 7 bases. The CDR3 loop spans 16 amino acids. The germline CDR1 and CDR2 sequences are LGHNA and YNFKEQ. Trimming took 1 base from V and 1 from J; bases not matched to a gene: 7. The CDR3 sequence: CASSQGVAGESYEQYF. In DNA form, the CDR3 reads TGTGCCAGCAGCCAAGGAGTGGCGGGGGAGTCCTACGAGCAGTACTTC.

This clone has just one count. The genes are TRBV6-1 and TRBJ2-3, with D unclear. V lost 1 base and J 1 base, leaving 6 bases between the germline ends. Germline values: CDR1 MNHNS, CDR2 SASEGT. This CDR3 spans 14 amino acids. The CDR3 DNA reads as TGTGCCAGCAGTGAAGTGCAGGGCACAGATACGCAGTATTTT. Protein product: CASSEVQGTDTQYF.

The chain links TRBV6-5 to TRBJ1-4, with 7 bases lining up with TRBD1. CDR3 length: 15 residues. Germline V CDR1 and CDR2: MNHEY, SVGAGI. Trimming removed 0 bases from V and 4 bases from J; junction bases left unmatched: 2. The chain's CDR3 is CASSYSGGGNEKLFF. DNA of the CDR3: TGTGCCAGCAGTTACTCAGGGGGCGGTAATGAAAAACTGTTTTTT.

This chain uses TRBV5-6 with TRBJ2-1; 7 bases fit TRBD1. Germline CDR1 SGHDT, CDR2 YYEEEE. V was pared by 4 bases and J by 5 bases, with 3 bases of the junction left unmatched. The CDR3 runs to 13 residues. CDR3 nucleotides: TGTGCCAGCAGCCCCACAGGGGACAATGAGCAGTTCTTC. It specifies CASSPTGDNEQFF.

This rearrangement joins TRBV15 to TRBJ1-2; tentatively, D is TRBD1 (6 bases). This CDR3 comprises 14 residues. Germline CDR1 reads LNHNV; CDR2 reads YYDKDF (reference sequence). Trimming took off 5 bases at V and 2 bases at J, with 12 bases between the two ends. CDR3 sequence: CATSAGQSNYGYTF. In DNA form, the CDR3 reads TGTGCCACCAGCGCCGGACAGAGCAACTATGGCTACACCTTC.

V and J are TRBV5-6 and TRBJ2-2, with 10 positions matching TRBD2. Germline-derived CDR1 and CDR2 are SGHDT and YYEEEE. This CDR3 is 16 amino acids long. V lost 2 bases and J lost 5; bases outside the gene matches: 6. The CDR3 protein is CASSLAGGRRTGELFF. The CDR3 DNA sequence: TGTGCCAGCAGCTTAGCGGGGGGGCGTCGAACCGGGGAGCTGTTTTTT.

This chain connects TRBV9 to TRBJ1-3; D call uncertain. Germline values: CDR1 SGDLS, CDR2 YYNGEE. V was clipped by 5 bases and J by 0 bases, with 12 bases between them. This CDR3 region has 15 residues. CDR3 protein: CASRAGRGSGNTIYF. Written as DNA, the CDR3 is TGTGCCAGCAGGGCAGGACGGGGCTCTGGAAACACCATATATTTT.

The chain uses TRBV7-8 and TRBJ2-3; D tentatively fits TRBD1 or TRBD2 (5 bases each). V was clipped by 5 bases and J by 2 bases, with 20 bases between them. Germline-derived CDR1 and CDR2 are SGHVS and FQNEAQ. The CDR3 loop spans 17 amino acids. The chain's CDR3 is CASSPRRLGPSTDTQYF. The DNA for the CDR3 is TGTGCCAGCAGCCCACGCCGCTTGGGACCCTCCACAGATACGCAGTATTTT. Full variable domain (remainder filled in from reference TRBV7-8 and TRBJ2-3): GAGVSQSPRYKVAKRGQDVALRCDPISGHVSLFWYQQALGQGPEFLTYFQNEAQLDKSGLPSDRFFAERPEGSVSTLKIQRTQQEDSAVYLCASSPRRLGPSTDTQYFGPGTRLTVL.

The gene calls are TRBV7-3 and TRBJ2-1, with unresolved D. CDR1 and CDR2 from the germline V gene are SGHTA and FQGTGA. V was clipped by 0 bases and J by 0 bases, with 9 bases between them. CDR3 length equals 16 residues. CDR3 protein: CASSLTQAFSYNEQFF. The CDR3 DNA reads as TGTGCCAGCAGCTTAACGCAGGCCTTCTCCTACAATGAGCAGTTCTTC.

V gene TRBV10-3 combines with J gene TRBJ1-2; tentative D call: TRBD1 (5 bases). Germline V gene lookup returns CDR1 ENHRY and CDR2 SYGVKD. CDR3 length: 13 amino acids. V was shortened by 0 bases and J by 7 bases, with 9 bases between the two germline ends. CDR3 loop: CAISESEGVGYTF. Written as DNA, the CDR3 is TGTGCCATCAGTGAGTCCGAAGGGGTTGGCTACACCTTC.

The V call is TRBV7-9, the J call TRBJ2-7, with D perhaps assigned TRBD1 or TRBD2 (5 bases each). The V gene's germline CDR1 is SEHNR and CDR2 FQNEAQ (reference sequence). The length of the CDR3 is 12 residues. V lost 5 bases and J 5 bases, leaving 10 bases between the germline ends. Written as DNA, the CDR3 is TGTGCCAGCAGCCTGGGACGGAACGAGCAGTACTTC. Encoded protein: CASSLGRNEQYF.

This chain's CDR3 is CATSTDRGGYEQYF. DNA for the CDR3: TGTGCCACCAGCACCGACAGGGGAGGGTACGAGCAGTACTTC. The rearrangement uses TRBV15 and TRBJ2-7; D perhaps matches TRBD1 (8 bases). V lost 4 bases and J 4 bases, leaving 14 bases between the germline ends. Germline V gene sequence: CDR1 LNHNV, CDR2 YYDKDF (reference sequence). The CDR3 runs 14 residues.